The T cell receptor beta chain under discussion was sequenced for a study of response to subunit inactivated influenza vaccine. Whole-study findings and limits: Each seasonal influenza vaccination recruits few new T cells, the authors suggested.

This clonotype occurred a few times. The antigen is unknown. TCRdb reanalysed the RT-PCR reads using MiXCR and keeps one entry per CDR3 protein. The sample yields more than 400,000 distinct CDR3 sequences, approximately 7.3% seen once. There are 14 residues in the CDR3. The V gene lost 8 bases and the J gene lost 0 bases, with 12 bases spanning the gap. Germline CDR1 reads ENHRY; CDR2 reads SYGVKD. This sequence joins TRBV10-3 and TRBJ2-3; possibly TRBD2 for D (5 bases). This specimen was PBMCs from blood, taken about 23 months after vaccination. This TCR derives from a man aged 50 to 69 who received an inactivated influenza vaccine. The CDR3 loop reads CAIGRRTSTDTQYF. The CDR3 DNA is TGTGCCATCGGGCGGCGGACTAGCACAGATACGCAGTATTTT.